Described below is a single T cell receptor beta chain sequence and its context. This entry is derived from a study of cytomegalovirus exposure and HLA in healthy donors. In the PCR, 60 Vbeta and 13 Jbeta primers were used. The repertoire was sequenced with immunoSEQ multiplex PCR; TCRdb's copy has only in-frame clones and lacks some. The sample has about 170,000 clones; approximately 84% are singletons. CDR3 length: 18 residues. Germline assignment: CDR1 SGDLS and CDR2 YYNGEE. V was clipped by 0 bases and J by 4 bases, with 22 bases between them. The origin of this receptor is a woman between 50 and 59 years old in good health and CMV-seropositive. The V and J genes are TRBV9 and TRBJ1-2; weak D call: TRBD1 (6 bases). The material sequenced was PBMCs. The CDR3, as DNA: TGTGCCAGCAGCGTAGGCCCCCCCCTAGGACAGAACATCTATGGCTACACCTTC. Protein product: CASSVGPPLGQNIYGYTF.